The present entry profiles one T cell receptor (beta chain) with its context. Per the original data handling: Amplifying reference gene primers gave estimates of nucleated cell counts. The repertoire was sequenced with immunoSEQ multiplex PCR; TCRdb's copy has only in-frame clones and lacks some. V, J and clone size reflect that table, while D and trimming were determined from the DNA. The table has more than 250,000 clones, over 75% seen once. This specimen comes from a study of blood T cell repertoires in COVID-19. At the level of the study: Acute-phase and convalescent COVID-19 samples originated in the United States, Italy and Spain. Sample material is recorded as cDNA or gDNA derived from T cells, B-cell-depleted T cells, or PBMCs.

Germline V gene sequence: CDR1 KGHSH, CDR2 LQKENI. The trim removed 6 bases at V and 0 bases at J, leaving 8 bases unmatched. The CDR3 extends over 15 amino acids. This TCR was sampled from a human donor in a cohort sampled during active COVID-19. This chain uses TRBV18 with TRBJ2-7, with 7 bases fitting TRBD2. The specimen sequenced was peripheral blood. The CDR3 DNA follows: TGTGCCAGCTCCCCCTGGGGGGGGAGCTCCTACGAGCAGTACTTC. It encodes CASSPWGGSSYEQYF.